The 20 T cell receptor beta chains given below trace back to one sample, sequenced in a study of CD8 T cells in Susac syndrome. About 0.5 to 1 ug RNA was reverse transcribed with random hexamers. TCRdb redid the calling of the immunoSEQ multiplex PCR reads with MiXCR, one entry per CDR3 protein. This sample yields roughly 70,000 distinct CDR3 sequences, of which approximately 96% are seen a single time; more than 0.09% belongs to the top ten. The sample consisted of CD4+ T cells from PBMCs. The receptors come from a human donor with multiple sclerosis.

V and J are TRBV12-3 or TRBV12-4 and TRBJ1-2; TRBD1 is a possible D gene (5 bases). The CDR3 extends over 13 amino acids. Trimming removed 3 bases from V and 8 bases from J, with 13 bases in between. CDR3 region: CASSLEGMRGYTF. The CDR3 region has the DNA TGTGCCAGCAGTTTGGAGGGGATGAGAGGCTACACCTTC.

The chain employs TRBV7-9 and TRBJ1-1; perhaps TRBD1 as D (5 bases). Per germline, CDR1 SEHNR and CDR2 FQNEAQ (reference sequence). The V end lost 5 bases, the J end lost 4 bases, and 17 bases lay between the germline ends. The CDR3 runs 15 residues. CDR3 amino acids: CASSRERGVGTEAFF. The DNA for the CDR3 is TGTGCCAGCAGCCGAGAACGGGGCGTGGGCACTGAAGCTTTCTTT.

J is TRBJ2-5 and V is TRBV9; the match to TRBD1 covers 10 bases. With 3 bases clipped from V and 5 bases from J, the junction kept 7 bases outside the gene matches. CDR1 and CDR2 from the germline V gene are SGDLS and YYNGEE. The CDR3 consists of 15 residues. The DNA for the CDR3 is TGTGCCAGCAGCGAACGGACAGGGGGGCGGGAGACCCAGTACTTC. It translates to CASSERTGGRETQYF.

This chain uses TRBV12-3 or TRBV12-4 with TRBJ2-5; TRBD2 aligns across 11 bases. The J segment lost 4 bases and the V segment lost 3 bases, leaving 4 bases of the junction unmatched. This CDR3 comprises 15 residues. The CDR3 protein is CASSLTSGALETQYF. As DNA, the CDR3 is TGTGCCAGCAGTTTGACTAGCGGGGCGTTAGAGACCCAGTACTTC.

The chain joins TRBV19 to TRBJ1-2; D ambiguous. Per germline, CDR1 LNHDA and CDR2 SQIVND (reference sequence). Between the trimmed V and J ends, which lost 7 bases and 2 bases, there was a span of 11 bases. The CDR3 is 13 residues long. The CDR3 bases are TGTGCCAGTACCCCAGGTTCAAACTATGGCTACACCTTC. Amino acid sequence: CASTPGSNYGYTF.

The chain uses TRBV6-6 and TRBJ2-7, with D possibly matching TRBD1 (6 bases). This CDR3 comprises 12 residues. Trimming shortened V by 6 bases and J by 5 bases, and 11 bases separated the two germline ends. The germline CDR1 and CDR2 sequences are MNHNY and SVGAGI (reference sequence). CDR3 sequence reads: CASRSTGNEQYF. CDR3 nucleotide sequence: TGTGCCAGCAGGTCAACAGGGAACGAGCAGTACTTC.

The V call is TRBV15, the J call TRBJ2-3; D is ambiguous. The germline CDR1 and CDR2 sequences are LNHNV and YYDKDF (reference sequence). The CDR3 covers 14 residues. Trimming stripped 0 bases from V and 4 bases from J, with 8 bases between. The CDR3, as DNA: TGTGCCACCAGCAGAGAATCCCGCTCAGATACGCAGTATTTT. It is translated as CATSRESRSDTQYF.

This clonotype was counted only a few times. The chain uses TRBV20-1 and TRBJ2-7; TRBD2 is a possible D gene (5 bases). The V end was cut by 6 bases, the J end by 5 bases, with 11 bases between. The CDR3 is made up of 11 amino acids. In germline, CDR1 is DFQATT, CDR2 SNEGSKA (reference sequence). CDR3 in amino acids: CSALATNEQYF. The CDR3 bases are TGCAGTGCCCTAGCCACAAACGAGCAGTACTTC.

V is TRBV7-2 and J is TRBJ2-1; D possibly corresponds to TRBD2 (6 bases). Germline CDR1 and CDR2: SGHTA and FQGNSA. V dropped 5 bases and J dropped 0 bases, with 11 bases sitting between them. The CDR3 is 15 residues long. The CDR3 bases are TGTGCCAGCAGCCGGAACGGGGGCTCCTACAATGAGCAGTTCTTC. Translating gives CASSRNGGSYNEQFF.

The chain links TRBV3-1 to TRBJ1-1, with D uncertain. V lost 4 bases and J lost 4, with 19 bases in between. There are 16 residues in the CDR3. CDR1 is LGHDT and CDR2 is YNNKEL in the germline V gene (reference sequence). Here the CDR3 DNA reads TGTGCCAGCAGCCGAGCCCTGATACTGGGAGGCACTGAAGCTTTCTTT. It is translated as CASSRALILGGTEAFF.

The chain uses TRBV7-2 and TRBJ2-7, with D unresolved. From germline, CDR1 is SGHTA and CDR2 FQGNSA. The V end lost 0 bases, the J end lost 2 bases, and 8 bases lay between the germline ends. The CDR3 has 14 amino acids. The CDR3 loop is CASSLAGRTYEQYF. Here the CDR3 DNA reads TGTGCCAGCAGCTTAGCGGGCAGAACCTACGAGCAGTACTTC.

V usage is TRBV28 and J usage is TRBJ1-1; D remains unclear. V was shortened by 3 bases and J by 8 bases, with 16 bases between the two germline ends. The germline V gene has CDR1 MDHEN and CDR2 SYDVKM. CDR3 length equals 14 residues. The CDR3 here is CASSFSGRLGEAFF. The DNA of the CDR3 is TGTGCCAGCAGTTTCTCGGGGAGACTAGGGGAAGCTTTCTTT.

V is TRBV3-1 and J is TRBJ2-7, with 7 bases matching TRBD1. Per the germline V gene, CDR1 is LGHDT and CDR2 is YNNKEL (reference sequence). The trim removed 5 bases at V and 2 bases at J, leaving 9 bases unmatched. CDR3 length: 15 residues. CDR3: CASSDEGTATYEQYF. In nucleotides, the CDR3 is TGTGCCAGCAGCGACGAGGGGACAGCAACCTACGAGCAGTACTTC.

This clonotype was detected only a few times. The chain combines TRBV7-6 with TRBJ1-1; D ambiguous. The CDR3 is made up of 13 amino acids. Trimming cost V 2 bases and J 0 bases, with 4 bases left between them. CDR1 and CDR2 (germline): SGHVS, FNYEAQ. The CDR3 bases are TGTGCCAGCAGCTTATTAATGAACACTGAAGCTTTCTTT. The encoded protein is CASSLLMNTEAFF.

The CDR3 coding sequence is TGTGCCAGCAGGTTGACAGGGTCATTGACCGGGGAGCTGTTTTTT. Protein sequence: CASRLTGSLTGELFF. This chain connects TRBV2 to TRBJ2-2; 7 nucleotides match TRBD1. V shed 6 bases, J shed 5 bases, and the junction held 9 bases outside the gene matches. Germline V lookup: CDR1 SNHLY, CDR2 FYNNEI. This CDR3 spans 15 amino acids.

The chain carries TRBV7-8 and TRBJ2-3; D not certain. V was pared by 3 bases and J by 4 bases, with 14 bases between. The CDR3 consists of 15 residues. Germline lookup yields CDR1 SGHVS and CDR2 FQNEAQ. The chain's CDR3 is CASSLRGFRSDTQYF. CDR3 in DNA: TGTGCCAGCAGCTTGAGAGGATTCCGTTCAGATACGCAGTATTTT.

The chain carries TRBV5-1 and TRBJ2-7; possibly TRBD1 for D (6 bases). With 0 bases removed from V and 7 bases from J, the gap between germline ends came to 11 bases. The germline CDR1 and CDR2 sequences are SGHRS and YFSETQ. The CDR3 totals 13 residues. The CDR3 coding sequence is TGCGCCAGCAGCTTGGCGGACAGTAGGGAGCAGTACTTC. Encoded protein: CASSLADSREQYF.

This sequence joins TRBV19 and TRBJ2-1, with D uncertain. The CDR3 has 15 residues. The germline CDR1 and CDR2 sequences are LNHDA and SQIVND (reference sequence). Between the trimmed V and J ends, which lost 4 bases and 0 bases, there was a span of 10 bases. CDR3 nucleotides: TGTGCCAGTAGTAGCCTTCTAAGCTCCTACAATGAGCAGTTCTTC. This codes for CASSSLLSSYNEQFF. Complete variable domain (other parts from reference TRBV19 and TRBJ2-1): DGGITQSPKYLFRKEGQNVTLSCEQNLNHDAMYWYRQDPGQGLRLIYYSQIVNDFQKGDIAEGYSVSREKKESFPLTVTSAQKNPTAFYLCASSSLLSSYNEQFFGPGTRLTVL.

This CDR3 is CASSFAGGEQYF. CDR3 sequence (DNA): TGTGCCAGCAGCTTTGCAGGGGGCGAGCAGTACTTC. The chain joins TRBV7-9 to TRBJ2-7, with 7 bases aligning to TRBD1. This CDR3 is 12 amino acids long. The trim removed 3 bases at V and 6 bases at J, leaving 2 bases unmatched. Germline V gives CDR1 SEHNR, CDR2 FQNEAQ (reference sequence). Full variable domain (outside the CDR3, taken from reference TRBV7-9 and TRBJ2-7): DTGVSQNPRHKITKRGQNVTFRCDPISEHNRLYWYRQTLGQGPEFLTYFQNEAQLEKSRLLSDRFSAERPKGSFSTLEIQRTEQGDSAMYLCASSFAGGEQYFGPGTRLTVT.

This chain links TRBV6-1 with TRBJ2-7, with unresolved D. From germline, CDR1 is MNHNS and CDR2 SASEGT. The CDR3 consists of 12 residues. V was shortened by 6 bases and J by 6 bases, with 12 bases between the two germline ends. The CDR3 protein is CASSQGLPEQYF. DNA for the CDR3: TGTGCCAGCAGCCAAGGGCTCCCCGAGCAGTACTTC.